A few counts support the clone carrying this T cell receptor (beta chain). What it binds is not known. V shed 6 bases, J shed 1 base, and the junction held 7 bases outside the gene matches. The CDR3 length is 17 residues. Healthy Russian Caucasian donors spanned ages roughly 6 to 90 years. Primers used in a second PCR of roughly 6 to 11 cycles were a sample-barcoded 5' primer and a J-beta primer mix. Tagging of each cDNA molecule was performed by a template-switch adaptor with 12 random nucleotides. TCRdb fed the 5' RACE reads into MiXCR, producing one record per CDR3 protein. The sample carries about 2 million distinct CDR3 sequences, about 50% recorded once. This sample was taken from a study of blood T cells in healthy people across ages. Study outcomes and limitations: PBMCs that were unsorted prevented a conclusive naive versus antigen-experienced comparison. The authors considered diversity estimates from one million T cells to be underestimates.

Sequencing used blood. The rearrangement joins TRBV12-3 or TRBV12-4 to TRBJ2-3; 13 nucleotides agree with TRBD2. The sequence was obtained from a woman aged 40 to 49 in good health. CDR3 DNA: TGTGCCAGCAGGCCGCTCGGGACTAGCGGGGGCACAGATACGCAGTATTTT. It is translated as CASRPLGTSGGTDTQYF.